The 24 T cell receptor beta chains below were found in one sample sequenced in a study of radiotherapy plus CTLA-4 blockade in lung cancer (dated by TCRdb to the late 2010s). The receptor library was made with the immunoSEQ multiplex PCR assay. Imported from immuneACCESS, the table was reduced by TCRdb to in-frame sequences with V and J called. These copies leave out some clones; in studies compared against another copy, an unresolved V gene accounts for under half, and the cause of the remainder is not known. For this sample the table gives around 77,000 clones, of which under 75% were detected only once. The ten largest clones take up over 9% of the sample. The sequences come from peripheral blood, collected from a patient treated with radiotherapy plus ipilimumab. The origin of the receptors is a human donor with non-small cell lung cancer whose response to radiotherapy plus ipilimumab could not be evaluated.

To note about this clone: At one of its ends the junction is not consistent with the germline gene, which may arise from a read error. The chain joins TRBV27 to TRBJ1-4, with a weak D call TRBD1 (6 bases). The V gene's germline CDR1 is MNHEY and CDR2 SMNVEV (reference sequence). The CDR3 loop spans 15 amino acids. The CDR3 region has the DNA TGTGCCGGCAGTGGGAGTGGGGGCGGCTATGAAAAACTGTTTTTT. It is translated as CAGSGSGGGYEKLFF.

V is TRBV6-5 and J is TRBJ2-7; D may be TRBD1 (6 bases). V lost 6 bases to trimming and J lost 3 bases, with 15 bases between them. CDR1 is MNHEY and CDR2 is SVGAGI in the germline V gene. The CDR3 length is 14 residues. CDR3 residues: CASSRRDTLYEQYF. For the CDR3, the DNA is TGTGCCAGCAGCCGCCGGGACACCCTCTACGAGCAGTACTTC.

The chain is built from TRBV5-1 and TRBJ1-3; no reliable D call. The CDR3 length is 13 residues. The V gene's germline CDR1 is SGHRS and CDR2 YFSETQ. Trimming stripped 3 bases from V and 5 bases from J, with 9 bases between. The CDR3 is CASSSDFRNTIYF. CDR3 nucleotide sequence: TGCGCCAGCAGCTCGGACTTCAGAAACACCATATATTTT.

A word on this clone: The junction differs from germline at one of its ends, possibly a read error. V usage is TRBV7-2 and J usage is TRBJ2-4, with a possible D match to TRBD2 (5 bases). This CDR3 comprises 14 residues. Germline assignment: CDR1 SGHTA and CDR2 FQGNSA. DNA for the CDR3: TGTGCCAGCACCTTACAGCTCGTCGGGGACATTCAGTACTTC. Its translation: CASTLQLVGDIQYF.

This clone was seen more than once but under ten times. This chain uses TRBV14 with TRBJ2-2, with 13 positions matching TRBD2. V was clipped by 2 bases and J by 3 bases; unmatched bases: 6. CDR3 size: 18 residues. Germline V gene lookup returns CDR1 SGHDN and CDR2 FVKESK. The CDR3 DNA follows: TGTGCCAGCAGCCAAATCCCGGGACTAGCGGGATACACCGGGGAGCTGTTTTTT. Protein product: CASSQIPGLAGYTGELFF. The variable domain in full, with the rest retrieved from reference TRBV14 and TRBJ2-2, is EAGVTQFPSHSVIEKGQTVTLRCDPISGHDNLYWYRRVMGKEIKFLLHFVKESKQDESGMPNNRFLAERTGGTYSTLKVQPAELEDSGVYFCASSQIPGLAGYTGELFFGEGSRLTVL.

This sequence joins TRBV7-2 and TRBJ2-1; D is uncertain. V lost 4 bases, J lost 8 bases, and 12 bases lay in between. The CDR3 loop spans 13 amino acids. Germline V gene lookup returns CDR1 SGHTA and CDR2 FQGNSA. CDR3 sequence (DNA): TGTGCCAGCAGCTCCTTACTGCTGGATGAGCAGTTCTTC. Translating it yields CASSSLLLDEQFF.

The sample holds one count of this clone. The chain combines TRBV11-3 with TRBJ1-1; 9 bases align to TRBD1. With V trimmed by 0 bases and J by 2 bases, 7 bases remained unmatched. Germline V gene data show CDR1 as SGHNT and CDR2 as YENEEA. The CDR3 runs to 17 residues. The CDR3: CASSLEFEQGANTEAFF. CDR3 DNA: TGTGCCAGCAGCTTAGAATTCGAACAGGGGGCCAACACTGAAGCTTTCTTT.

V and J are TRBV7-7 and TRBJ2-5; D is ambiguous. The CDR3 consists of 13 residues. V lost 5 bases to trimming and J lost 2 bases, with 9 bases between them. CDR1 SSHAT and CDR2 FNYEAQ come from the germline V gene (reference sequence). The CDR3 DNA reads as TGTGCCAGCAGCAAAGAGCAACAAGAGACCCAGTACTTC. Residues: CASSKEQQETQYF.

In its sample, this clone was seen many times. The chain recombines TRBV19 with TRBJ1-1; 10 positions agree with TRBD1. Per the germline V gene, CDR1 is LNHDA and CDR2 is SQIVND (reference sequence). V dropped 5 bases and J dropped 8; count of bases not matched to a gene: 8. The CDR3 has 14 amino acids. CDR3 protein: CASSSDRGRLEAFF. CDR3 nucleotide sequence: TGTGCCAGTAGTTCCGACAGGGGGCGCCTCGAAGCTTTCTTT.

The chain has TRBV19 and TRBJ2-7; D might be TRBD2 (5 bases). Germline CDR1 reads LNHDA; CDR2 reads SQIVND (reference sequence). The V and J ends lost 6 bases and 1 base respectively, with 10 bases between them. The CDR3 is made up of 13 amino acids. CDR3 coding DNA: TGTGCCAGTAGAAGGAGCGGTTCCTACGAGCAGTACTTC. Its protein is CASRRSGSYEQYF.

The V and J genes are TRBV11-2 and TRBJ2-7; the match to TRBD2 covers 12 bases. The CDR3 has 15 amino acids. Trimming cost V 5 bases and J 3 bases; bases outside gene matches: 5. The germline V gene encodes CDR1 SGHAT and CDR2 FQNNGV. The DNA for the CDR3 is TGTGCCAGCAGCACCACTAGCGGGGGGAACTACGAGCAGTACTTC. Protein product: CASSTTSGGNYEQYF.

The rearrangement joins TRBV28 to TRBJ1-4; D unresolved. Germline assignment: CDR1 MDHEN and CDR2 SYDVKM. Trimming shortened V by 4 bases and J by 7 bases, and 13 bases separated the two germline ends. The CDR3 has 14 amino acids. The CDR3 here is CASSSITLGEKLFF. CDR3 DNA: TGTGCCAGCAGTTCGATAACTCTTGGTGAAAAACTGTTTTTT.

This clone was found once. The CDR3 region is CASRGTGVYEQYF. The CDR3, as DNA: TGTGCCAGCAGGGGAACAGGGGTATACGAGCAGTACTTC. The chain carries TRBV27 and TRBJ2-5; TRBD1 aligns across 7 bases. The assigned J gene may be wrong: the sequence end matches TRBJ2-7 better. This CDR3 spans 13 amino acids. CDR1 MNHEY and CDR2 SMNVEV come from the germline V gene (reference sequence).

Only a few counts were recorded for this clone. The rearrangement links TRBV9 to TRBJ2-1, with TRBD2 identical over 10 bases. This CDR3 is 17 amino acids long. CDR1 is SGDLS and CDR2 is YYNGEE in the germline V gene. Unmatched junction bases numbered 3, after V lost 0 bases and J lost 0 bases. CDR3 in DNA: TGTGCCAGCAGCGTAGCTCCTAGCGGGAGCTCCTACAATGAGCAGTTCTTC. Its protein is CASSVAPSGSSYNEQFF.

CDR3 residues: CSVGGAGGYTF. In DNA, the CDR3 is TGCAGCGTTGGCGGGGCCGGTGGCTACACCTTC. The chain couples TRBV29-1 to TRBJ1-2, with a tentative D call TRBD1 (5 bases). This CDR3 has 11 amino acids. V lost 4 bases and J 7 bases, leaving 10 bases between the germline ends. CDR1 SQVTM and CDR2 ANQGSEA come from the germline V gene.

The chain combines TRBV5-4 with TRBJ1-1, with D tentatively TRBD1 (5 bases). The CDR3 length is 13 residues. CDR1 is SGHNT, CDR2 YYREEE, per germline (reference sequence). V dropped 0 bases and J dropped 6 bases, with 9 bases sitting between them. CDR3 bases: TGTGCCAGCAGCTTGGCCGGAGGGGCTGAAGCTTTCTTT. Protein sequence: CASSLAGGAEAFF.

This sequence joins TRBV6-6 and TRBJ1-4; no clear D gene. CDR1 and CDR2 (germline): MNHNY, SVGAGI (reference sequence). The CDR3 totals 14 residues. Trimming removed 8 bases from V and 8 bases from J, with 18 bases in between. CDR3 nucleotides: TGTGCCAGCGGCGCAGGCGGGATGGAAGAAAAACTGTTTTTT. This translates into CASGAGGMEEKLFF.

The J gene is TRBJ2-2, the V gene TRBV5-1; 12 nucleotides match TRBD2. Germline V CDR1 and CDR2: SGHRS, YFSETQ. There are 17 residues in the CDR3. Trimming cost V 1 base and J 1 base; bases outside gene matches: 2. The CDR3 bases are TGCGCCAGCAGCTTGCTACTAGCGGGGGGGAACACCGGGGAGCTGTTTTTT. Protein sequence: CASSLLLAGGNTGELFF.

The genes are TRBV2 and TRBJ1-2; D ambiguous. CDR1 and CDR2 (germline): SNHLY, FYNNEI. The CDR3 has 14 residues. Trimming cost V 4 bases and J 4 bases, with 13 bases left between them. The CDR3 reads CASSVSRESYGYTF. CDR3 bases: TGTGCCAGCAGTGTTTCTCGGGAATCCTATGGCTACACCTTC.

V gene TRBV5-4 combines with J gene TRBJ2-7; TRBD2 aligns across 8 bases. The CDR3 totals 14 residues. Germline-derived CDR1 and CDR2 are SGHNT and YYREEE (reference sequence). V lost 1 base and J lost 2; bases outside the gene matches: 2. DNA for the CDR3: TGTGCCAGCAGCTTGCTAGCGGGTACCTACGAGCAGTACTTC. It encodes CASSLLAGTYEQYF.

The chain employs TRBV5-8 and TRBJ1-2, with D possibly matching TRBD1 (6 bases). This CDR3 has 12 residues. Trimming shortened V by 4 bases and J by 5 bases, and 9 bases separated the two germline ends. The V gene's germline CDR1 is SGHTS and CDR2 YDEGEE. The CDR3 DNA follows: TGTGCCAGCAGCACGGACAGTTATGGCTACACCTTC. Translation: CASSTDSYGYTF.

The DNA for the CDR3 is TGTGCCAGCAGCCAAGCAGGACAGGCGAACACCGGGGAGCTGTTTTTT. It yields the protein CASSQAGQANTGELFF. The chain has TRBV4-2 and TRBJ2-2, with 7 nucleotides matching TRBD1. V was pared by 1 base and J by 0 bases, with 2 bases of the junction left unmatched. Germline CDR1 is LGHNA and CDR2 is YNFKEQ. The CDR3 loop spans 16 amino acids.

V usage is TRBV11-1 and J usage is TRBJ1-1, with D maybe TRBD1 (5 bases). Trimming pared 1 base from V and 1 base from J, leaving 10 bases between. Germline CDR1 SGHAT, CDR2 FQDESV (reference sequence). The CDR3 extends over 15 amino acids. This CDR3 is CASSLEYRPNTEAFF. CDR3 nucleotides: TGTGCCAGCAGCTTAGAATACAGGCCGAACACTGAAGCTTTCTTT. The full variable domain, rest sourced from reference TRBV11-1 and TRBJ1-1, is EAEVAQSPRYKITEKSQAVAFWCDPISGHATLYWYRQILGQGPELLVQFQDESVVDDSQLPKDRFSAERLKGVDSTLKIQPAELGDSAMYLCASSLEYRPNTEAFFGQGTRLTVV.

The V gene is TRBV12-5, the J gene TRBJ1-3, with D perhaps matching TRBD1 (6 bases). V was shortened by 8 bases and J by 2 bases, with 10 bases between the two germline ends. The germline gives CDR1 LGHNT, CDR2 FRNRAP. This CDR3 spans 13 amino acids. The CDR3 loop is CASSPGAGNTIYF. DNA of the CDR3: TGTGCTAGTTCCCCAGGGGCTGGAAACACCATATATTTT. Filled out from reference TRBV12-5 and TRBJ1-3, the complete variable domain reads DARVTQTPRHKVTEMGQEVTMRCQPILGHNTVFWYRQTMMQGLELLAYFRNRAPLDDSGMPKDRFSAEMPDATLATLKIQPSEPRDSAVYFCASSPGAGNTIYFGEGSWLTVV.